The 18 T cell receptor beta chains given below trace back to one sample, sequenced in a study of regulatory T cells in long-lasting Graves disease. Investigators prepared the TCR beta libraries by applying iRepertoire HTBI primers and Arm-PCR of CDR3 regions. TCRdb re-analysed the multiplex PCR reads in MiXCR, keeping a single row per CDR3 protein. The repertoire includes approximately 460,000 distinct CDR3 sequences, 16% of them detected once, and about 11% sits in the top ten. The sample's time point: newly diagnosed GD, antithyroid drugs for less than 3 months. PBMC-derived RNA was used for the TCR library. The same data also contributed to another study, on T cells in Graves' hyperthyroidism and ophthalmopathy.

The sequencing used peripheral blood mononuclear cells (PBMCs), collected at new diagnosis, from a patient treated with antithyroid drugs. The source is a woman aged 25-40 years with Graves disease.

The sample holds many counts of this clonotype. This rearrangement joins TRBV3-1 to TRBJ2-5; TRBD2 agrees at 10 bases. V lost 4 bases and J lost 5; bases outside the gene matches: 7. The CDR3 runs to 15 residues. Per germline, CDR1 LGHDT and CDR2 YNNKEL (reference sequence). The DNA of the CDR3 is TGTGCCAGCAGCCTTCTAGCGGGAGAGAGTGAGACCCAGTACTTC. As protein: CASSLLAGESETQYF.

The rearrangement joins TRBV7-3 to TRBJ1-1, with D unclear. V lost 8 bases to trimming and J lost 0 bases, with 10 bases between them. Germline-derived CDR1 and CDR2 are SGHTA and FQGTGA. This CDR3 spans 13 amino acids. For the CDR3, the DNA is TGTGCCAGCTCGGAAGGGTTGAACACTGAAGCTTTCTTT. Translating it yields CASSEGLNTEAFF. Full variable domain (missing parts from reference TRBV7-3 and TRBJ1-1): GAGVSQTPSNKVTEKGKYVELRCDPISGHTALYWYRQSLGQGPEFLIYFQGTGAADDSGLPNDRFFAVRPEGSVSTLKIQRTERGDSAVYLCASSEGLNTEAFFGQGTRLTVV.

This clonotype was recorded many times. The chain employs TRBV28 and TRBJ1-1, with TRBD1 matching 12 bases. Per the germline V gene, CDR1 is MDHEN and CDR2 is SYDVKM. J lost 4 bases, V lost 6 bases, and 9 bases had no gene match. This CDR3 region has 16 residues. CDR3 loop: CASRIPGQGAGTEAFF. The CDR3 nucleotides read TGTGCCAGCAGAATTCCGGGACAGGGGGCTGGCACTGAAGCTTTCTTT.

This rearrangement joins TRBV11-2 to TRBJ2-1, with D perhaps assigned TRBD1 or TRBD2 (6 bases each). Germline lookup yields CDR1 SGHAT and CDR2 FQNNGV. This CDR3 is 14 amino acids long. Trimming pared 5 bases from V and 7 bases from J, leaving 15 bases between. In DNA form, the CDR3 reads TGTGCCAGCAGCACCGGGGGCGCGGGGAATGAGCAGTTCTTC. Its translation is CASSTGGAGNEQFF.

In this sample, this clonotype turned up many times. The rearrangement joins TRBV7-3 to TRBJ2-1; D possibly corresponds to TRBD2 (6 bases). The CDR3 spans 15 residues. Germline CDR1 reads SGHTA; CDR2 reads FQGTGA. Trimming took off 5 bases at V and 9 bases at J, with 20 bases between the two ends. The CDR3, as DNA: TGTGCCAGCAGCCCCGACCCCCAGGCGCGGGGTGAGCAGTTCTTC. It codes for CASSPDPQARGEQFF.

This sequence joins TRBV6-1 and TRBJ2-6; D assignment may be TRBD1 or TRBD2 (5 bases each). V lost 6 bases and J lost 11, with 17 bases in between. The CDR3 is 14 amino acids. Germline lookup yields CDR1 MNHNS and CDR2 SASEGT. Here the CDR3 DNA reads TGTGCCAGCAGCCGTGAGGCTAGGGACGACGTCCTGACTTTC. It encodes CASSREARDDVLTF.

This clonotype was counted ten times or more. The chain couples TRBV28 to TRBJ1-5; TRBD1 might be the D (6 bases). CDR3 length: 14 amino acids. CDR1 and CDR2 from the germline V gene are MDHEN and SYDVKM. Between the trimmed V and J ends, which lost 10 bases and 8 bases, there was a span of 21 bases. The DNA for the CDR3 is TGTGCCATCCGGGACCACAGGGACGGGGAGCCCCAGCATTTT. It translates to CAIRDHRDGEPQHF.

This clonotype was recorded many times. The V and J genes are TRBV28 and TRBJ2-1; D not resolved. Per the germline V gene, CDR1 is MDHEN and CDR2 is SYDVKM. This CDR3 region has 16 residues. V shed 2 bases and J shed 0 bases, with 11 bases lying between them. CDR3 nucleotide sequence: TGTGCCAGCAGTTTAAATCCAAGTAGCTCCTACAATGAGCAGTTCTTC. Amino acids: CASSLNPSSSYNEQFF.

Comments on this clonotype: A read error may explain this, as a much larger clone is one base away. The CDR3 bases are TGTGCCAGCAGCTCCACCTCGGGAGCGGAAGAGGCCCAGTACTTC. Translating it yields CASSSTSGAEEAQYF. This sequence joins TRBV13 and TRBJ2-7; tentative D call: TRBD2 (6 bases). In germline, CDR1 is PRHDT, CDR2 FYEKMQ (reference sequence). This CDR3 spans 15 amino acids. Trimming stripped 4 bases from V and 10 bases from J, with 23 bases between.

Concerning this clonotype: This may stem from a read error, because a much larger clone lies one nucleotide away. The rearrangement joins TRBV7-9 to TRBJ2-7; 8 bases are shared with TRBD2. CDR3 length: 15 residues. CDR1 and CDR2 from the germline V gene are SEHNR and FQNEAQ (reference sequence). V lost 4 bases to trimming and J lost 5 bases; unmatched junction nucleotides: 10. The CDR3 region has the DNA TGTGCCAGCAGCTCAGGGCGGGAGGTTTCCCACGAGCAGTACTTC. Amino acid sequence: CASSSGREVSHEQYF.

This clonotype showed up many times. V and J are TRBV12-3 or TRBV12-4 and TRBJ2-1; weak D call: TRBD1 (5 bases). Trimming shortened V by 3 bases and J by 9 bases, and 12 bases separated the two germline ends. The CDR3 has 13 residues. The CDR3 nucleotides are TGTGCCAGCAGTTTCCCAGGGATGGGTGAGCAGTTCTTC. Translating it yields CASSFPGMGEQFF.

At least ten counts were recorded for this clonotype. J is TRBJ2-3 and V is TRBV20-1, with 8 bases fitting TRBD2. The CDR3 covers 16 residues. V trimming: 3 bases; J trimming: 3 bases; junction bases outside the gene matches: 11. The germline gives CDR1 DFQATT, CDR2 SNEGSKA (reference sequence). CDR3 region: CSASSPRGGRTDTQYF. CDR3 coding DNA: TGCAGTGCTAGTAGCCCACGGGGGGGGAGGACAGATACGCAGTATTTT.

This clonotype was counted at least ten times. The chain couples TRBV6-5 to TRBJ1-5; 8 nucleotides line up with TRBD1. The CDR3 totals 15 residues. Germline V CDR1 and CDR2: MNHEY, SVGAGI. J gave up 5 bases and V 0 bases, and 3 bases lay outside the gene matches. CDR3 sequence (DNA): TGTGCCAGCAGTTACTCAGGACAGGGAGATCAGCCCCAGCATTTT. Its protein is CASSYSGQGDQPQHF.

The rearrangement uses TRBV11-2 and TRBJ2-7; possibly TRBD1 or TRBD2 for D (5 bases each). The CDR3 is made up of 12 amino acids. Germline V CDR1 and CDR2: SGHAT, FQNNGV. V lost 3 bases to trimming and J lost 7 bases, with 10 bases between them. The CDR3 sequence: CASSLTGLEQYF. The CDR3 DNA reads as TGTGCCAGCAGCTTGACGGGGCTGGAGCAGTACTTC.

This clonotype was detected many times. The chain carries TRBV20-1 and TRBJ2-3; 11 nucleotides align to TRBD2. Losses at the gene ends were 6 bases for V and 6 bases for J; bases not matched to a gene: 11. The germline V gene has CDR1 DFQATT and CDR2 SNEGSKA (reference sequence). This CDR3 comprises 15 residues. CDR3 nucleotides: TGCAGTGCGACCGGACTAGCGGGTTCATCTGATACGCAGTATTTT. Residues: CSATGLAGSSDTQYF.

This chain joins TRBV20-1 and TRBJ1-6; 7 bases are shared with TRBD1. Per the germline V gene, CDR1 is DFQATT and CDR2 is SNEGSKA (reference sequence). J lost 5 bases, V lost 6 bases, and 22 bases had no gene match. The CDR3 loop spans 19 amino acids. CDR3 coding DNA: TGCAGTGCCTCCCCCGGACAGCGGAGGGGGCATCCAAATAATTCACCCCTCCACTTT. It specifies CSASPGQRRGHPNNSPLHF.

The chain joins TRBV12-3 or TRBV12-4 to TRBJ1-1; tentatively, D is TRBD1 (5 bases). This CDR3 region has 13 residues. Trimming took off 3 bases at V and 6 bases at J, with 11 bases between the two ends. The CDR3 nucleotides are TGTGCCAGCAGTTTTGACAGCCTAGCTGAAGCTTTCTTT. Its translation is CASSFDSLAEAFF.

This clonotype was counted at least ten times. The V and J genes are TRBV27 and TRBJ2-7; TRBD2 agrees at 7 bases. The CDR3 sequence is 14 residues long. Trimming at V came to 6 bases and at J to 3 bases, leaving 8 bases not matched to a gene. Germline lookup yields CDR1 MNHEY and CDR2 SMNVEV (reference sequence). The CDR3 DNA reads TGTGCCAGCAGCGTCCAAGCGGGAAACTACGAGCAGTACTTC. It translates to CASSVQAGNYEQYF.